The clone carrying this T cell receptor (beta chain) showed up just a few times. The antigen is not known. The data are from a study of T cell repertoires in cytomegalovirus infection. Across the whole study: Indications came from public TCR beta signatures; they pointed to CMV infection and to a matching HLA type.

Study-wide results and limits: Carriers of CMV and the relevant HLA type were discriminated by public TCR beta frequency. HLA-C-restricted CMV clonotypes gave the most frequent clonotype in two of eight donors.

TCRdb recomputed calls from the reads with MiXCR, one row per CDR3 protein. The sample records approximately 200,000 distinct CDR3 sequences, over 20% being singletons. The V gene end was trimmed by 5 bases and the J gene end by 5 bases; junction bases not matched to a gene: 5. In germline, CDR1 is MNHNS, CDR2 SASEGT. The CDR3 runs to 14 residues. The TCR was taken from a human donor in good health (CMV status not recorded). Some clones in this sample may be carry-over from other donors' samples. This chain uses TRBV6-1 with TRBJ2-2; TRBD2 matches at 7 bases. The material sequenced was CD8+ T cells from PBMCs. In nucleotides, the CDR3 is TGTGCCAGCAGTTGGGGAGGGGAGACCGGGGAGCTGTTTTTT. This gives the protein CASSWGGETGELFF.